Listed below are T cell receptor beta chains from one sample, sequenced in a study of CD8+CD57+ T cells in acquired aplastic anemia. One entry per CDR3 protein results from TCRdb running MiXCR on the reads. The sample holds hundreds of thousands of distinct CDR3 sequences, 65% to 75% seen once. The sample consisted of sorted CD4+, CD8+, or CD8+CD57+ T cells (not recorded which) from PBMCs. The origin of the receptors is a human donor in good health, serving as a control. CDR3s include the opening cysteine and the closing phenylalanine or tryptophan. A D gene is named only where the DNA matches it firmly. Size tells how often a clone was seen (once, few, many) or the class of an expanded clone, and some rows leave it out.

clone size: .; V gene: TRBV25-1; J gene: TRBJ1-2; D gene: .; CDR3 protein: CAGSGGVVNGQTF; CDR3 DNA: TGTGCCGGCAGTGGGGGGGTGGTCAATGGGCAGACCTTC
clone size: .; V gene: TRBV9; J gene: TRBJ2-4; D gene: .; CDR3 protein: CASSGEERGNIQYF; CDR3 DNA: TGTGCCAGCAGCGGAGAAGAGAGGGGAAACATTCAGTACTTC
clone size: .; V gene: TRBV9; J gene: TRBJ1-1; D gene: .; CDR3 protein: CASRPQGNAAEAFF; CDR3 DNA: TGTGCCAGCAGGCCTCAGGGGAACGCTGCTGAAGCTTTCTTT
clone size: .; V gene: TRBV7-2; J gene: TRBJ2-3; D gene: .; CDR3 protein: CASSLEQHTGTQCF; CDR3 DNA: TGTGCCAGCAGCCTAGAACAGCACACGGGTACGCAGTGTTTT
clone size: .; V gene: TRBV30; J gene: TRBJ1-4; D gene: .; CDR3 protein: CAWGRLQGRNEKLFF; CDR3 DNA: TGTGCCTGGGGCAGGTTACAGGGTCGCAATGAAAAACTGTTTTTT
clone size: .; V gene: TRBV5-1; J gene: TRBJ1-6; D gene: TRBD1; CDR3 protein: CASSLGDRPYSPLHF; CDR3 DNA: TGCGCCAGCAGCTTGGGGGACAGGCCGTATTCACCCCTCCACTTT
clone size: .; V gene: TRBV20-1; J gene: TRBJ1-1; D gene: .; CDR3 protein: CSAPPDTWGAMNTEAFF; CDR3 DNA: TGCAGTGCTCCTCCGGATACCTGGGGGGCGATGAACACTGAAGCTTTCTTT
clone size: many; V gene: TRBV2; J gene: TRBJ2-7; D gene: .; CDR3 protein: CASTALEQYF; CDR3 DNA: TGTGCCAGCACGGCTCTCGAGCAGTACTTC
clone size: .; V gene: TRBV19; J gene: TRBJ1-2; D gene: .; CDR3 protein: CASRGVPTSLLSGYTF; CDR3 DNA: TGTGCCAGTAGAGGAGTCCCAACCTCCCTTCTCTCTGGCTACACCTTC
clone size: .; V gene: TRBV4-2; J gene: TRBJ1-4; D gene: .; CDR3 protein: CASSQSEAGLREKLFF; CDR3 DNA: TGTGCCAGCAGCCAATCCGAGGCAGGGCTACGTGAAAAACTGTTTTTT
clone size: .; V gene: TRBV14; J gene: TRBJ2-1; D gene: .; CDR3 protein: CASTPRTLYNEQFF; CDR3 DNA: TGTGCTAGCACCCCCCGGACTCTCTACAATGAGCAGTTCTTC
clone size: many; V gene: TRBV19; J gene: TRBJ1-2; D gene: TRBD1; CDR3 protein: CASSAQGVGYGYTF; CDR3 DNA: TGTGCCAGTAGTGCACAGGGGGTCGGCTATGGCTACACCTTC
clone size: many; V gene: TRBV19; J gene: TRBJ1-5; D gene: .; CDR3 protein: CASSLTWGGQPQHF; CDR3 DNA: TGTGCCAGTAGCCTGACCTGGGGGGGTCAGCCCCAGCATTTT
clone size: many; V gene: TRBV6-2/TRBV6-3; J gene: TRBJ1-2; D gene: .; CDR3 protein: CASRRDVGSGYTF; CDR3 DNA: TGTGCCAGCAGGAGGGACGTCGGCAGTGGCTACACCTTC
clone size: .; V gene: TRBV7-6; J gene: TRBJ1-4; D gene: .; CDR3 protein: CATAMSGSNEKLFF; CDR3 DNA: TGTGCCACCGCGATGTCAGGAAGTAATGAAAAACTGTTTTTT
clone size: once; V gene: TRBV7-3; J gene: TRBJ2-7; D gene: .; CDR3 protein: CASSVAGESSNQQYF; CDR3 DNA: TGTGCCAGCAGCGTAGCAGGGGAGAGCTCCAACCAGCAGTACTTC
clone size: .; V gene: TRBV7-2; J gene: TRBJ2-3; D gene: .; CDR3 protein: CASSLAGAGRANNYF; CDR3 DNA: TGTGCCAGCAGCTTAGCAGGGGCCGGCAGGGCGAACAATTATTTT
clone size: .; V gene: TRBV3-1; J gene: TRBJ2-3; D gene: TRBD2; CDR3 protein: CASSQSIAGENTDTQYF; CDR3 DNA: TGTGCCAGCAGCCAATCTATAGCGGGGGAAAATACAGATACGCAGTATTTT
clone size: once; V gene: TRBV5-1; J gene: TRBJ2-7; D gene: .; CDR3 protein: CASRRTAQTSEQYF; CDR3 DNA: TGTGCCAGCAGGAGGACAGCTCAAACCTCCGAGCAGTACTTC
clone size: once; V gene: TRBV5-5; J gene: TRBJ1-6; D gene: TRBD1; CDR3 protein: CASSTTGTVSPLHF; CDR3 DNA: TGCGCCAGCAGCACGACAGGGACGGTGTCACCCCTCCACTTT
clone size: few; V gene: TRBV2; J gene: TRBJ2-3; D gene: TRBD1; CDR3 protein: CASSLSGTGPDTQYF; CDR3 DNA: TGTGCCAGCAGTCTATCCGGGACAGGGCCGGATACGCAGTATTTT
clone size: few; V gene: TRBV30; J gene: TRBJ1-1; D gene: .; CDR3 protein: CAWTAGENTEAFF; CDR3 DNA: TGTGCCTGGACGGCAGGGGAGAACACTGAAGCTTTCTTT